The clone carrying this T cell receptor (beta chain) was counted ten times or more. Its matching antigen is unknown. CDR3 length: 18 amino acids. The germline V gene has CDR1 MNHNS and CDR2 SASEGT. J was trimmed by 0 bases and V by 6 bases; bases with no gene match: 14. This specimen comes from a study of CD8 T cells in ankylosing spondylitis. Study-wide findings and caveats: There was a TCR beta motif, made of fewer than 10 highly homologous variants, that appeared characteristic of ankylosing spondylitis blood. Past studies reported some motif variants in reactive arthritis synovial fluid and blood.

Molecular-barcoded quantitative 5'-RACE produced these TCR beta libraries. TCRdb processed the 5' RACE reads anew with MiXCR; each CDR3 protein has one entry. The sample holds about 150,000 distinct CDR3 sequences, approximately 7.3% seen once. Sequencing input: blood, either unsorted or a sorted T cell fraction (not recorded which). This rearrangement joins TRBV6-1 to TRBJ2-1, with 7 bases lining up with TRBD1. This clonotype originated in a female donor with ankylosing spondylitis or in good health (not recorded which). In DNA form, the CDR3 reads TGTGCCAGCAGGGCGGTTGACAGGGTTGTAAGCTCCTACAATGAGCAGTTCTTC. It is translated as CASRAVDRVVSSYNEQFF.